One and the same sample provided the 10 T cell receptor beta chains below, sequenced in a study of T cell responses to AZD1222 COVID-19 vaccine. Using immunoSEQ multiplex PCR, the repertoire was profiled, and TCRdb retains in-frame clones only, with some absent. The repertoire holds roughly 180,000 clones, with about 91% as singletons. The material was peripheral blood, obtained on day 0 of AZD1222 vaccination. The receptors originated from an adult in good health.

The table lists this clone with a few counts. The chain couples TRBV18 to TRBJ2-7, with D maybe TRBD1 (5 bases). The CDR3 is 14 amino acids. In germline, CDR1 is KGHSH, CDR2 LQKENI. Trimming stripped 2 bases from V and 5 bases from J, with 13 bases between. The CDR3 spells CASSPRAGQHEQYF. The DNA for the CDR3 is TGTGCCAGCTCACCAAGGGCAGGGCAGCACGAGCAGTACTTC.

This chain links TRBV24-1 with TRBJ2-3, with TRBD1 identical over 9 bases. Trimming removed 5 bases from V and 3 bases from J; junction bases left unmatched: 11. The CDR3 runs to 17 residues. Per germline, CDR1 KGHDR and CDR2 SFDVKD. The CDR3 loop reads CATSGWVGDRVTDTQYF. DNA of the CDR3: TGTGCCACCAGTGGATGGGTAGGGGACAGGGTAACAGATACGCAGTATTTT.

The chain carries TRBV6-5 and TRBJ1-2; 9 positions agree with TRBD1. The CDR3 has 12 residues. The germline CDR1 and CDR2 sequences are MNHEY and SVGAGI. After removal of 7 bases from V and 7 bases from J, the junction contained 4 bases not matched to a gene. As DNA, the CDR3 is TGTGCCAGCACCGGGGACAGGGTTGGCTACACCTTC. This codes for CASTGDRVGYTF.

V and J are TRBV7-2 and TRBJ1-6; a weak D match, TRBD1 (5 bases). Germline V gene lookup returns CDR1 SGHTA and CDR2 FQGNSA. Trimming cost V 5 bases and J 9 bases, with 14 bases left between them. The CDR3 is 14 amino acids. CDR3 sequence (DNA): TGTGCCAGCAGCCCCGAGGGACGGGTTTCACCCCTCCACTTT. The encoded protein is CASSPEGRVSPLHF.

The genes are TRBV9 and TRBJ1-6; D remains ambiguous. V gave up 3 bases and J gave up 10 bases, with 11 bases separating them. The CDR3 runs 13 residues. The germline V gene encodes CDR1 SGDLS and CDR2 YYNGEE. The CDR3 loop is CASSGRLESPLHF. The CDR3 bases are TGTGCCAGCAGCGGAAGATTGGAGTCACCCCTCCACTTT.

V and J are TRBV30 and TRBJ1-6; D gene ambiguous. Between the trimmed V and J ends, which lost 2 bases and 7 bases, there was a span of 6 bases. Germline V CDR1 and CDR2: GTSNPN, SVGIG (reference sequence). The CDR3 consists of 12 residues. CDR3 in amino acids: CAWSMSNSPLHF. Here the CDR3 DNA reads TGTGCCTGGAGTATGTCAAATTCACCCCTCCACTTT.

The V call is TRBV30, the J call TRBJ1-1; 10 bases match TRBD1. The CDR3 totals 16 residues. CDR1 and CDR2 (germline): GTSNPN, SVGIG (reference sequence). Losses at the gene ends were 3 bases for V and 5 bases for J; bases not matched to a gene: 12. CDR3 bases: TGTGCCTGGAGCCTCCCGGGACAGGGGTATGGGACTGAAGCTTTCTTT. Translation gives CAWSLPGQGYGTEAFF.

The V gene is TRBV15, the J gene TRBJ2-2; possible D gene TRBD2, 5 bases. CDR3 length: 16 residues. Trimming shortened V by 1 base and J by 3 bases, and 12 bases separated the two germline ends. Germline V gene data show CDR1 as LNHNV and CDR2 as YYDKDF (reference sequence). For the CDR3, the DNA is TGTGCCACCAGCAGAGGCCCCGGACTGGACACCGGGGAGCTGTTTTTT. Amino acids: CATSRGPGLDTGELFF.

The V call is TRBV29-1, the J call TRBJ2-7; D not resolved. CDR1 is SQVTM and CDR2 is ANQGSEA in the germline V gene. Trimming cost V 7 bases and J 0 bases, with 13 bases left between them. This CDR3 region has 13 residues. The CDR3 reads CSARSDLSYEQYF. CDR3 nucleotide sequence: TGCAGCGCCCGCTCAGACCTCTCCTACGAGCAGTACTTC.

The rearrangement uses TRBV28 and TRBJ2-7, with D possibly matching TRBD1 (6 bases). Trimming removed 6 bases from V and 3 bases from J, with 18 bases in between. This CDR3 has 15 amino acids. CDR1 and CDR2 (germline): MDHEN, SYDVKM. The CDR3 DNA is TGTGCCAGCAGGTGGGAACAGGGCGTCCACTACGAGCAGTACTTC. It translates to CASRWEQGVHYEQYF.